This TCR beta chain derives from a study of T cells after yellow fever vaccination. At the level of the study: Fractions with few cells were prepared using SMART-Seq v4 Ultra Low Input.

There are a few counts of this clonotype. No antigen is known for it. The study's findings and limits: The secondary T-cell response peaked on day 5, not day 15, but was weaker. Bulk-population clonotypes that are abundant could appear as contaminants in FACS-sorted repertoires.

MiXCR, applied by TCRdb to the 5' RACE reads, yields one record per CDR3 protein. The sample holds fewer than 650,000 distinct CDR3 sequences, roughly 22% seen once. CDR1 is DFQATT and CDR2 is SNEGSKA in the germline V gene (reference sequence). The CDR3 is 15 residues long. The germline V and J ends were trimmed by 0 bases and 4 bases, with 13 bases remaining between them. The specimen comprised PBMCs, sampled roughly 20 days after the first yellow fever vaccination. The clonotype was recovered from a man aged 18 to 30 who received the YFV17D yellow fever vaccine. The chain uses TRBV20-1 and TRBJ1-5, with a weak D call TRBD1 (6 bases). CDR3 sequence: CSARDLGDTNQPQHF. DNA for the CDR3: TGCAGTGCTAGAGATTTAGGGGACACTAATCAGCCCCAGCATTTT.